This T cell receptor (beta chain) came from a study of blood T cell repertoires in COVID-19. About the research overall: The United States, Italy and Spain were the sources of the acute and convalescent COVID-19 samples.

The table came from immunoSEQ multiplex PCR; TCRdb's copy has only in-frame clones and leaves some out. The sample shows 250,000 to 350,000 clones, 80% to 90% of them seen only once. This receptor was obtained from a woman aged 30 to 39 with active or convalescent COVID-19. Sequencing was performed on peripheral blood.

CDR3 residues: CAISGPGEGRNQETQYF. The CDR3 region has the DNA TGTGCCATCAGTGGCCCCGGGGAGGGCCGCAACCAAGAGACCCAGTACTTC. The V gene is TRBV10-3, the J gene TRBJ2-5; 7 bases fit TRBD2. V shed 4 bases and J 0 bases; nucleotides not matched to a gene: 11. CDR1 is ENHRY, CDR2 SYGVKD, per germline. The CDR3 extends over 17 amino acids.